This T cell receptor beta chain came from a study of cytomegalovirus exposure and HLA in healthy donors. Regarding donors, all were healthy bone marrow donors. CDR3 length: 15 amino acids. Germline-derived CDR1 and CDR2 are SGHRS and YFSETQ. V was pared by 0 bases and J by 3 bases, with 12 bases between. In the PCR, 60 Vbeta and 13 Jbeta primers were used. Repertoires were generated with immunoSEQ multiplex PCR, while TCRdb's copy carries only in-frame clones and drops some. Found here are under 200,000 clones, roughly 77% of them singletons; the top ten hold 2% to 2.5%. Input material: PBMCs. The chain is built from TRBV5-1 and TRBJ1-2; TRBD1 is a possible D gene (6 bases). The sequence was obtained from a man in his fifties or sixties in good health and CMV-seropositive. The CDR3 here is CASSLGQGYYYGYTF. CDR3 DNA: TGCGCCAGCAGCTTGGGCCAGGGGTATTACTATGGCTACACCTTC.